Listed below are T cell receptor beta chains from one sample, sequenced in a study of shared clonotypes between healthy human individuals. Profiling relied on immunoSEQ multiplex PCR, and the TCRdb table lists in-frame clones only, not all of them. This table has around 500,000 clones, about 85% appearing once. Source material: PBMCs. All receptors come from a middle-aged woman in good health. Some clones in this sample may be carry-over from other donors' samples. The CDR3 runs from the conserved cysteine through the conserved F or W.

V gene: TRBV27
CDR3 protein: CASSPGQGPLNYGYTF

V gene: TRBV16
CDR3 protein: CASSQLYSGSSYNEQFF

V gene: TRBV4-1
CDR3 protein: CASSQETYYGYTF

V gene: TRBV30
CDR3 protein: CAWSRGLRDEQFF

V gene: TRBV4-1
CDR3 protein: CASSQEERRSNEKLFF

V gene: TRBV2
CDR3 protein: CASSEEGDTEAFF

V gene: TRBV9
CDR3 protein: CASSSHQGNTIYF

V gene: TRBV6-6
CDR3 protein: CATKEHRSNQPQHF

V gene: TRBV6-5
CDR3 protein: CASSRDSRVTEAFF

V gene: TRBV7-2
CDR3 protein: CASSFADRAPYGYTF

V gene: TRBV29-1
CDR3 protein: CSVDRTSSYNEQFF

V gene: TRBV7-3
CDR3 protein: CASSLTGLPDNEQFF

V gene: TRBV18
CDR3 protein: CASSPRGGDEKLFF

V gene: TRBV15
CDR3 protein: CATSRNLQMGYLDEQFF

V gene: TRBV5-4
CDR3 protein: CASSLAASGGTGNTIYF

V gene: TRBV7-9
CDR3 protein: CASSTRSGRAETQYF

V gene: TRBV7-3
CDR3 protein: CASSPNPKSIEQFF

V gene: TRBV6-5
CDR3 protein: CASKQLAGAPNEQFF

V gene: TRBV5-1
CDR3 protein: CASSLGLADTDTQYF

V gene: TRBV28
CDR3 protein: CASSGIGGGRTAPYEQYF

V gene: TRBV18
CDR3 protein: CASSPSGTGNTGELFF

V gene: TRBV7-9
CDR3 protein: CASSPKVLAGPPGNEQFF

V gene: TRBV13
CDR3 protein: CASSQDRGRRNEQFF

V gene: TRBV28
CDR3 protein: CASSSPGQGAQNEQFF

V gene: TRBV5-1
CDR3 protein: CASSNDGHTEAFF

V gene: TRBV6-1
CDR3 protein: CASSDSGTVTVQPQHF

V gene: TRBV19
CDR3 protein: CATRGENSYEQYF

V gene: TRBV5-1
CDR3 protein: CASSLVAGLDEQYF

V gene: TRBV5-1
CDR3 protein: CASSPRTTKETQYF

V gene: TRBV7-3
CDR3 protein: CASSLGADFGTDTQYF

V gene: TRBV4-1
CDR3 protein: CASSQAVLGPPDEQYF

V gene: TRBV6-1
CDR3 protein: CASSKTLNTEAFF

V gene: TRBV4-3
CDR3 protein: CASSQGTGRDTEAFF

V gene: TRBV6-6
CDR3 protein: CASSLGQGAYGYTF

V gene: TRBV6-5
CDR3 protein: CASEGTSGPYEQYF

V gene: TRBV7-3
CDR3 protein: CASSPGGSGANVLTF